This TCR beta chain was recovered during a study of beta chain features in type 1 diabetes. Study context: Examination covered roughly 100,000,000 sorted cells spanning all samples. Study-level results: A moderate, significant TCRB CDR3 shortening appeared in type 1 diabetes across four CD4+ subsets.

Concerning this clone: The antigen is undetermined.

The CDR3 contains 13 residues. CDR1 is SGHTA and CDR2 is FQGNSA in the germline V gene. V shed 0 bases and J shed 5 bases, with 5 bases lying between them. The study reverse transcribed the entire isolated RNA, so it sequenced expressed TCRB transcripts. Libraries were prepared by immunoSEQ multiplex PCR; TCRdb keeps only in-frame clonotypes and omits some of them. Here the sample spans a few hundred thousand clones, 16% being singletons. The V and J genes are TRBV7-2 and TRBJ2-1; D remains ambiguous. The receptor was derived from a young man with type 1 diabetes. Sequenced: naive CD4+ T cells from blood. CDR3 amino acids: CASSLAIHNEQFF. DNA of the CDR3: TGTGCCAGCAGCTTAGCAATCCACAATGAGCAGTTCTTC.